One and the same sample provided the 14 T cell receptor beta chains below, sequenced in a study of blood T cell repertoires in COVID-19. Generated by immunoSEQ multiplex PCR, the TCRdb table keeps only in-frame clones and is missing some. The sample consists of roughly 340,000 clones, 80% to 90% of them appearing once. The sequenced material came from PBMCs or T cells enriched from blood (not recorded which). Receptor source: a man younger than 30 who had recovered from COVID-19.

The chain carries TRBV7-9 and TRBJ1-5; D gene uncertain. Trimming stripped 4 bases from V and 0 bases from J, with 7 bases between. Germline CDR1 is SEHNR and CDR2 is FQNEAQ (reference sequence). The CDR3 totals 14 residues. DNA for the CDR3: TGTGCCAGCAGCTGGGCAGATAGCAATCAGCCCCAGCATTTT. Protein sequence: CASSWADSNQPQHF. The full variable domain, rest sourced from reference TRBV7-9 and TRBJ1-5, is DTGVSQNPRHKITKRGQNVTFRCDPISEHNRLYWYRQTLGQGPEFLTYFQNEAQLEKSRLLSDRFSAERPKGSFSTLEIQRTEQGDSAMYLCASSWADSNQPQHFGDGTRLSIL.

V is TRBV21-1 and J is TRBJ2-3; the table assigns TRBD1, which was not confirmed against the DNA. TRBV21-1 is given as a pseudogene. The CDR3 runs to 12 residues. The chain's CDR3 is CASRSGTDTQYF. The CDR3, as DNA: TGTGCCAGCAGATCAGGCACAGATACGCAGTATTTT.

The V and J genes are TRBV19 and TRBJ2-1, with 8 positions matching TRBD2. The germline V gene has CDR1 LNHDA and CDR2 SQIVND (reference sequence). V lost 10 bases, J lost 4 bases, and 9 bases stayed unmatched. CDR3 length: 14 residues. The CDR3 reads CATNSGSAYNEQFF. The CDR3 region has the DNA TGTGCCACCAACAGCGGGAGCGCATACAATGAGCAGTTCTTC.

The chain employs TRBV7-9 and TRBJ2-3, with unresolved D. This CDR3 contains 12 residues. The ends were cut back, 6 bases at V and 5 bases at J, with 9 bases in the middle. Germline V CDR1 and CDR2: SEHNR, FQNEAQ (reference sequence). CDR3 sequence (DNA): TGTGCCAGCAGTTCCGTCGGAGATACGCAGTATTTT. This encodes CASSSVGDTQYF. Looking up the rest from reference TRBV7-9 and TRBJ2-3 gives the full variable domain: DTGVSQNPRHKITKRGQNVTFRCDPISEHNRLYWYRQTLGQGPEFLTYFQNEAQLEKSRLLSDRFSAERPKGSFSTLEIQRTEQGDSAMYLCASSSVGDTQYFGPGTRLTVL.

This sequence joins TRBV29-1 and TRBJ2-3; 12 nucleotides match TRBD2. CDR1 is SQVTM and CDR2 is ANQGSEA in the germline V gene. Losses at the gene ends were 6 bases for V and 4 bases for J; bases not matched to a gene: 5. This CDR3 is 14 amino acids long. The chain's CDR3 is CSVPTSGGSDTQYF. CDR3 nucleotide sequence: TGCAGCGTACCGACTAGCGGGGGATCAGATACGCAGTATTTT.

The chain has TRBV18 and TRBJ2-1; 13 bases are a match to TRBD2. Germline trimming cut 3 bases from V and 8 bases from J; bases unmatched to any gene: 16. Germline CDR1 reads KGHSH; CDR2 reads LQKENI. The CDR3 totals 19 residues. The CDR3 bases are TGTGCCAGCTCACCCAGAAGAGAACGGACTAGCGGGAGAGTCGATGAGCAGTTCTTC. Amino acid sequence: CASSPRRERTSGRVDEQFF.

Only one count was recorded for this clone. This chain joins TRBV2 and TRBJ2-3, with D possibly TRBD2 on 5 matching bases. The CDR3 runs to 13 residues. Germline V lookup: CDR1 SNHLY, CDR2 FYNNEI. The V gene lost 11 bases and the J gene lost 0 bases, with 12 bases spanning the gap. The CDR3 here is CAGSYSSTDTQYF. The DNA for the CDR3 is TGTGCCGGGAGCTATTCTAGCACAGATACGCAGTATTTT.

The chain is built from TRBV28 and TRBJ2-1; a possible D gene is TRBD1 (5 bases). The CDR3 totals 11 residues. The V end was cut by 5 bases, the J end by 12 bases, with 11 bases between. Germline V lookup: CDR1 MDHEN, CDR2 SYDVKM. The CDR3 is CASSVPQGQFF. CDR3 nucleotides: TGTGCCAGCAGTGTTCCTCAGGGGCAGTTCTTC.

The chain employs TRBV6-5 and TRBJ2-7; TRBD1 matches 9 bases. CDR1 is MNHEY, CDR2 SVGAGI, per germline. Germline trimming cut 5 bases from V and 7 bases from J; bases unmatched to any gene: 9. The CDR3 totals 14 residues. The CDR3 protein is CASSTDRGALEQYF. Here the CDR3 DNA reads TGTGCCAGCAGTACGGACAGGGGCGCTTTAGAGCAGTACTTC.

The gene calls are TRBV30 and TRBJ1-4; D gene ambiguous. The CDR3 totals 13 residues. The germline V gene has CDR1 GTSNPN and CDR2 SVGIG (reference sequence). The germline V and J ends were trimmed by 2 bases and 4 bases, with 8 bases remaining between them. As DNA, the CDR3 is TGTGCCTGGAGTTCACAGATTAATGAAAAACTGTTTTTT. It translates to CAWSSQINEKLFF.

The chain couples TRBV4-1 to TRBJ2-7; 7 nucleotides line up with TRBD2. Trimming took 5 bases from V and 4 from J; bases not matched to a gene: 8. The CDR3 is 14 amino acids. Germline V gene lookup returns CDR1 MGHRA and CDR2 YSYEKL. The CDR3 DNA reads TGCGCCAGCAGCTACAGCGGGGAGGGATACGAGCAGTACTTC. It is translated as CASSYSGEGYEQYF.

This clone was counted between two and nine times. J is TRBJ2-3 and V is TRBV19, with D perhaps TRBD2 (5 bases). This CDR3 is 13 amino acids long. The V gene lost 7 bases and the J gene lost 5 bases, with 13 bases spanning the gap. Germline V gene lookup returns CDR1 LNHDA and CDR2 SQIVND (reference sequence). CDR3 coding DNA: TGTGCCAGTACTAGAGGGTTGAAAGATACGCAGTATTTT. Translated, it gives CASTRGLKDTQYF.

This clone was seen a single time. The chain combines TRBV5-1 with TRBJ2-5; 10 bases map to TRBD1. With V trimmed by 1 base and J by 5 bases, 8 bases remained unmatched. Looked up from germline, CDR1 is SGHRS and CDR2 is YFSETQ. The CDR3 runs to 16 residues. The CDR3 DNA follows: TGCGCCAGCAGCTTGCATCCAGGACAGGGGGGGGAGACCCAGTACTTC. Translating it yields CASSLHPGQGGETQYF.

The rearrangement uses TRBV4-2 and TRBJ1-6; D not resolved. The V gene lost 2 bases and the J gene lost 7 bases, with 15 bases spanning the gap. This CDR3 spans 16 amino acids. Per germline, CDR1 LGHNA and CDR2 YNFKEQ. CDR3 protein: CASSQKTGVENSPLHF. The CDR3 coding sequence is TGTGCCAGCAGCCAAAAGACGGGAGTGGAGAATTCACCCCTCCACTTT.